The 15 T cell receptor beta chains given below trace back to one sample, sequenced in a study of blood T cell repertoires in COVID-19. Assay used: immunoSEQ multiplex PCR; TCRdb lists only in-frame clones, some missing. The repertoire holds more than 45,000 clones, with less than 95% as singletons. The sample consisted of peripheral blood. The source of these receptors is a man between 70 and 80 years old with acute or convalescent COVID-19.

This chain joins TRBV18 and TRBJ1-3, with no clear D. Germline values: CDR1 KGHSH, CDR2 LQKENI. CDR3 length: 14 amino acids. Trimming took off 6 bases at V and 0 bases at J, with 9 bases between the two ends. The CDR3: CASSPENSGNTIYF. DNA of the CDR3: TGTGCCAGCTCCCCAGAGAACTCTGGAAACACCATATATTTT.

The chain combines TRBV7-9 with TRBJ1-2; 8 bases line up with TRBD1. Trimming took 4 bases from V and 0 from J; bases not matched to a gene: 7. Germline V CDR1 and CDR2: SEHNR, FQNEAQ (reference sequence). The CDR3 sequence is 16 residues long. The CDR3 spells CASSSNQGAANYGYTF. The CDR3 DNA reads as TGTGCCAGCAGCTCTAATCAGGGGGCAGCTAACTATGGCTACACCTTC.

The chain joins TRBV3-1 (or the pseudogene TRBV3-2) to TRBJ2-2; 7 nucleotides match TRBD1. V lost 4 bases and J lost 5; bases outside the gene matches: 10. CDR1 LGHDT and CDR2 YNNKEL come from the germline V gene (reference sequence). This CDR3 is built from 16 residues. CDR3 sequence reads: CASSPPGTARTGELFF. The CDR3 region has the DNA TGTGCCAGCAGCCCACCCGGGACAGCCCGGACCGGGGAGCTGTTTTTT.

Only one count was recorded for this clone. V and J are TRBV7-2 and TRBJ2-3, with 8 positions matching TRBD2. Germline V gene data show CDR1 as SGHTA and CDR2 as FQGNSA. J was trimmed by 3 bases and V by 2 bases; bases with no gene match: 7. This CDR3 region has 16 residues. The CDR3 loop reads CASSLYTGGGTDTQYF. DNA for the CDR3: TGTGCCAGCAGCTTATACACGGGGGGGGGAACAGATACGCAGTATTTT.

The chain recombines TRBV6-1 with TRBJ1-3, with D possibly matching TRBD1 (5 bases). Trimming pared 2 bases from V and 0 bases from J, leaving 14 bases between. Germline lookup yields CDR1 MNHNS and CDR2 SASEGT. The CDR3 loop spans 17 amino acids. The CDR3 region is CASSESGRAFSGNTIYF. CDR3 sequence (DNA): TGTGCCAGCAGTGAAAGTGGCAGGGCCTTCTCTGGAAACACCATATATTTT.

The V gene is TRBV11-2, the J gene TRBJ2-3; D unclear. Trimming cost V 3 bases and J 2 bases, with 3 bases left between them. The CDR3 covers 12 residues. Germline CDR1 and CDR2: SGHAT and FQNNGV. The CDR3 region is CASSFVTDTQYF. CDR3 sequence (DNA): TGTGCCAGCAGCTTCGTCACAGATACGCAGTATTTT.

The V gene is TRBV19, the J gene TRBJ1-6; no reliable D call. The CDR3 consists of 14 residues. Trimming took off 5 bases at V and 11 bases at J, with 16 bases between the two ends. In germline, CDR1 is LNHDA, CDR2 SQIVND (reference sequence). CDR3: CASSAGDNMTPLHF. The DNA of the CDR3 is TGTGCCAGTAGTGCGGGAGATAATATGACACCCCTCCACTTT.

This chain links TRBV19 with TRBJ2-2, with 8 nucleotides matching TRBD2. V lost 3 bases, J lost 8 bases, and 5 bases stayed unmatched. The CDR3 is 14 amino acids. From germline, CDR1 is LNHDA and CDR2 SQIVND (reference sequence). As DNA, the CDR3 is TGTGCCAGTAGTATCGGGGGGGGCAGAGGGGAGCTGTTTTTT. It translates to CASSIGGGRGELFF.

V and J are TRBV19 and TRBJ1-1; D unclear. The germline V and J ends were trimmed by 5 bases and 1 base, with 8 bases remaining between them. Germline V gives CDR1 LNHDA, CDR2 SQIVND (reference sequence). CDR3 size: 13 residues. DNA of the CDR3: TGTGCCAGTAGTTATTGGAGGAACACTGAAGCTTTCTTT. Encoded protein: CASSYWRNTEAFF.

The V gene is TRBV15, the J gene TRBJ1-4; D is perhaps TRBD1 (6 bases). The V end was cut by 5 bases, the J end by 5 bases, with 15 bases between. The CDR3 is 15 amino acids. Germline V lookup: CDR1 LNHNV, CDR2 YYDKDF (reference sequence). The CDR3 DNA follows: TGTGCCACCAGCCGGGGGGGGCAGGACAATGAAAAACTGTTTTTT. Translation gives CATSRGGQDNEKLFF.

This clone was recorded only once. J is TRBJ1-5 and V is TRBV28, with D perhaps matching TRBD1 (6 bases). Trimming pared 7 bases from V and 7 bases from J, leaving 11 bases between. CDR3 length: 12 amino acids. Germline V gene data show CDR1 as MDHEN and CDR2 as SYDVKM. CDR3 region: CASTYRGQPQHF. In DNA form, the CDR3 reads TGTGCCAGCACCTATAGGGGGCAGCCCCAGCATTTT.

The rearrangement links TRBV3-1 (or the pseudogene TRBV3-2) to TRBJ1-2; no definite D call. This CDR3 is 15 amino acids long. V lost 0 bases and J 0 bases, leaving 8 bases between the germline ends. Germline CDR1 is LGHDT and CDR2 is YNNKEL (reference sequence). For the CDR3, the DNA is TGTGCCAGCAGCCAAGAGCTCGGTGCTAACTATGGCTACACCTTC. It is translated as CASSQELGANYGYTF.

V and J are TRBV6-4 and TRBJ1-1, with no clear D. The CDR3 contains 12 residues. Between the trimmed V and J ends, which lost 2 bases and 8 bases, there was a span of 9 bases. The V gene's germline CDR1 is MRHNA and CDR2 SNTAGT. Here the CDR3 DNA reads TGTGCCAGCAGTGACAAGGCCGGGGAAGCTTTCTTT. It specifies CASSDKAGEAFF.

V and J are TRBV18 and TRBJ2-3; tentative D call: TRBD1 (5 bases). Germline CDR1 is KGHSH and CDR2 is LQKENI. The CDR3 extends over 20 amino acids. V lost 2 bases to trimming and J lost 4 bases, with 28 bases between them. CDR3 loop: CASSPALYIGQGPRADTQYF. The CDR3 region has the DNA TGTGCCAGCTCACCAGCTCTATATATCGGGCAGGGCCCGCGAGCAGATACGCAGTATTTT.

DNA for the CDR3: TGTGCCAGTAGTATCCGATCCGGGGAACAGGGACAGCCCCAGCATTTT. This sequence encodes CASSIRSGEQGQPQHF. The chain recombines TRBV19 with TRBJ1-5; tentatively, D is TRBD1 (6 bases). V was trimmed by 3 bases and J by 7 bases, leaving 19 bases between them. CDR1 is LNHDA, CDR2 SQIVND, per germline (reference sequence). This CDR3 spans 16 amino acids.